These 5 T cell receptor beta chains came from one sample sequenced in a study of T-cell memory formation after mild COVID-19. TCRdb fed the 5' RACE reads into MiXCR, producing one record per CDR3 protein. This sample has about 470,000 distinct CDR3 sequences, with roughly 23% found just once. The sequenced sample was PBMCs or a T cell subset sorted from them (not recorded which). These receptors were collected from an adult woman who had mild COVID-19 (a few samples of this study predate the infection). Cell type and time point are not known.

This chain connects TRBV24-1 to TRBJ1-2, with TRBD1 matching 7 bases. The CDR3 contains 14 residues. After removal of 3 bases from V and 7 bases from J, the junction contained 7 bases not matched to a gene. From germline, CDR1 is KGHDR and CDR2 SFDVKD. CDR3 nucleotides: TGTGCCACCAGTGATAACAGGGGTCTCGGTGGCTACACCTTC. Protein product: CATSDNRGLGGYTF.

This clonotype has ten or more counts. The chain is built from TRBV12-3 or TRBV12-4 and TRBJ1-1; 8 bases line up with TRBD1. The CDR3 spans 12 residues. With V trimmed by 7 bases and J by 11 bases, 9 bases remained unmatched. CDR3 loop: CASISRTGSAFF. The DNA for the CDR3 is TGTGCCAGCATTTCCCGGACAGGGTCGGCTTTCTTT.

The chain has TRBV24-1 and TRBJ2-7; D could derive from TRBD1 or TRBD2 (5 bases each). Germline V gene data show CDR1 as KGHDR and CDR2 as SFDVKD. Trimming took off 9 bases at V and 8 bases at J, with 16 bases between the two ends. The CDR3 spans 12 residues. The CDR3 reads CATRDGTGKQYF. The CDR3 DNA reads as TGTGCCACCCGGGACGGCACGGGGAAGCAGTACTTC.

This clonotype was counted only a few times. The chain joins TRBV28 to TRBJ2-7, with D possibly being TRBD2 (7 bases). V dropped 8 bases and J dropped 5 bases, with 19 bases sitting between them. The CDR3 has 14 amino acids. In germline, CDR1 is MDHEN, CDR2 SYDVKM. In nucleotides, the CDR3 is TGTGCCAGCGGGGGGGCCCGGGACTTGAACGAGCAGTACTTC. Translated: CASGGARDLNEQYF.

The sample holds a few counts of this clonotype. The CDR3 coding sequence is TGTGCCAGCAGCTCCATGGGGGGGGGAGGCACAGATACGCAGTATTTT. Translated: CASSSMGGGGTDTQYF. This rearrangement joins TRBV7-2 to TRBJ2-3; 7 bases fit TRBD2. Germline V gives CDR1 SGHTA, CDR2 FQGNSA. With V trimmed by 4 bases and J by 1 base, 8 bases remained unmatched. CDR3 length: 16 residues.